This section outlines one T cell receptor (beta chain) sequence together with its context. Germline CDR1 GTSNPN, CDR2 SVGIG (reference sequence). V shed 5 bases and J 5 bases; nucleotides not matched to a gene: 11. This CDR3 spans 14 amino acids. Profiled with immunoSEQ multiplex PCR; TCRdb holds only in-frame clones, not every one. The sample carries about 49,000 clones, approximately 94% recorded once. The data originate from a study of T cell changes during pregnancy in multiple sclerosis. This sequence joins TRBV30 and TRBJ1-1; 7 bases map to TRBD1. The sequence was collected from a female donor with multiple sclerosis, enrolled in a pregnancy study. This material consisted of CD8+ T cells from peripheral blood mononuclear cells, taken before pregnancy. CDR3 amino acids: CAWGRTGEGTEAFF. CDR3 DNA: TGTGCCTGGGGCCGTACAGGGGAAGGGACTGAAGCTTTCTTT.